The 4 T cell receptor beta chains reported below all come from one sample, sequenced in a study of blood T cell repertoires in COVID-19. The table came from immunoSEQ multiplex PCR; TCRdb's copy has only in-frame clones and leaves some out. The repertoire holds roughly 65,000 clones, with approximately 95% as singletons. Sequencing was performed on peripheral blood. The receptor source for this set is a man between 65 and 85 years old with active COVID-19.

The chain carries TRBV19 and TRBJ2-7; 7 bases fit TRBD1. The CDR3 extends over 12 amino acids. The J segment lost 7 bases and the V segment lost 5 bases, leaving 5 bases of the junction unmatched. CDR1 is LNHDA and CDR2 is SQIVND in the germline V gene (reference sequence). This CDR3 reads CASSEGAGEQYF. The CDR3, as DNA: TGTGCCAGTAGTGAGGGGGCCGGGGAGCAGTACTTC. The full variable domain, rest sourced from reference TRBV19 and TRBJ2-7, is DGGITQSPKYLFRKEGQNVTLSCEQNLNHDAMYWYRQDPGQGLRLIYYSQIVNDFQKGDIAEGYSVSREKKESFPLTVTSAQKNPTAFYLCASSEGAGEQYFGPGTRLTVT.

This chain links TRBV7-2 with TRBJ2-5; 16 bases match TRBD2. The CDR3 runs 18 residues. V was clipped by 5 bases and J by 6 bases; unmatched bases: 12. The germline V gene has CDR1 SGHTA and CDR2 FQGNSA. CDR3 region: CASSAEPGLAGGSKTQYF. The CDR3 region has the DNA TGTGCCAGCAGCGCCGAGCCGGGACTAGCGGGGGGGAGTAAGACCCAGTACTTC. The complete variable domain, with remaining parts taken from reference TRBV7-2 and TRBJ2-5, reads GAGVSQSPSNKVTEKGKDVELRCDPISGHTALYWYRQSLGQGLEFLIYFQGNSAPDKSGLPSDRFSAERTGGSVSTLTIQRTQQEDSAVYLCASSAEPGLAGGSKTQYFGPGTRLLVL.

The chain links TRBV6-4 to TRBJ2-1; TRBD2 aligns across 10 bases. The J segment lost 11 bases and the V segment lost 8 bases, leaving 30 bases of the junction unmatched. Germline values: CDR1 MRHNA, CDR2 SNTAGT. The CDR3 runs to 20 residues. CDR3 DNA: TGTGCCAGCCACAGATACCCCCTACTAGCGGGGCCCCGTGATACAATGAAGCAGTTCTTC. Translated: CASHRYPLLAGPRDTMKQFF.

The genes are TRBV13 and TRBJ1-1; weak D call: TRBD1 (6 bases). CDR3 length: 12 amino acids. CDR1 and CDR2 from the germline V gene are PRHDT and FYEKMQ (reference sequence). V was clipped by 5 bases and J by 7 bases, with 11 bases between them. The DNA for the CDR3 is TGTGCCAGCAGCCAGGGGTCCGTTGAAGCTTTCTTT. This gives the protein CASSQGSVEAFF.